The clone carrying this T cell receptor (beta chain) was recorded many times. Its antigen is currently unknown. These data are taken from a study of CD8+CD57+ T cells in acquired aplastic anemia. Researchers used genomic DNA as the template to profile TCR beta VDJ and CDR3. TCRdb called the reads again in MiXCR, with one record for every CDR3 protein. Seen here are around 140,000 distinct CDR3 sequences, around two fifths observed once, and the top ten hold almost 8.5%. V was shortened by 2 bases and J by 1 base, with 5 bases between the two germline ends. The CDR3 is made up of 13 amino acids. In germline, CDR1 is MNHNY, CDR2 SVGAGI (reference sequence). Whole-study results and caveats: In CD8+ cells, Simpson's diversity showed no significant difference between patients and controls.

The TCR was taken from a human donor in good health, serving as a control. Sequenced: sorted CD4+, CD8+, or CD8+CD57+ T cells (not recorded which) from PBMCs. This chain connects TRBV6-6 to TRBJ1-1; weak D call: TRBD1 (5 bases). The CDR3 region has the DNA TGTGCCAGCAGTTACGACAGGAACACTGAAGCTTTCTTT. Translating it yields CASSYDRNTEAFF.